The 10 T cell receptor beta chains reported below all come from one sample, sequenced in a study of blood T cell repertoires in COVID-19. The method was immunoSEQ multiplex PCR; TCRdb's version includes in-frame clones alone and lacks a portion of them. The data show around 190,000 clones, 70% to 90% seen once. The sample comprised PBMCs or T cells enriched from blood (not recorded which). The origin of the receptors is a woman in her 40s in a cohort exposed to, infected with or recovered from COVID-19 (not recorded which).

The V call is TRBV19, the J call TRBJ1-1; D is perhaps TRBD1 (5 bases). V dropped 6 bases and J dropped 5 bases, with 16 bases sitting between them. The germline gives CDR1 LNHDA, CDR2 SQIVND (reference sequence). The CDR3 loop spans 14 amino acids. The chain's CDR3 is CASSPQQVMTEAFF. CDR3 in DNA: TGTGCCAGTAGCCCTCAACAGGTAATGACTGAAGCTTTCTTT.

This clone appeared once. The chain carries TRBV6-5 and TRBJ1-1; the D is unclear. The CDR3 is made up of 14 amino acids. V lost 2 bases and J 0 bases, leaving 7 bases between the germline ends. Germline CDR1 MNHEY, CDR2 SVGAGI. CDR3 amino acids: CASSYEAMNTEAFF. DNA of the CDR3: TGTGCCAGCAGTTACGAAGCAATGAACACTGAAGCTTTCTTT.

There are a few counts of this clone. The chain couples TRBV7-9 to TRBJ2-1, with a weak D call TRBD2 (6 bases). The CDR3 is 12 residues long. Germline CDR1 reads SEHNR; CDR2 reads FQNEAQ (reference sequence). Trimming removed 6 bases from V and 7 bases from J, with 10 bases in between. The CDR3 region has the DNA TGTGCCAGCAGATACCGGGGGAATGAGCAGTTCTTC. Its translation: CASRYRGNEQFF.

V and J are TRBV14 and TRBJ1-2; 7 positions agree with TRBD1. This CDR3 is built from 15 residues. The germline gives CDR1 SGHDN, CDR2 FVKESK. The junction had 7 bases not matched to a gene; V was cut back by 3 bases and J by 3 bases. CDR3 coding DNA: TGTGCCAGCAGCCACACAGACAGGGCCTACTATGGCTACACCTTC. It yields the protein CASSHTDRAYYGYTF.

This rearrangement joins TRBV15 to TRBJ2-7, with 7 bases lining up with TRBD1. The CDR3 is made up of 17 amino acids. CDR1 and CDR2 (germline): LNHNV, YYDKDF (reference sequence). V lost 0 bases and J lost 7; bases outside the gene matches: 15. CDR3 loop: CATSRDRRWRQGEEQYF. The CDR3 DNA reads TGTGCCACCAGCAGAGATCGTCGTTGGAGACAGGGCGAAGAGCAGTACTTC.

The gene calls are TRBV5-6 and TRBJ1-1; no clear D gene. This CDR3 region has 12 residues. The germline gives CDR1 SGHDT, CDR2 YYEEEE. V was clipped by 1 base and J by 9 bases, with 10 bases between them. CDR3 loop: CASSLTGDKAFF. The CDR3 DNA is TGTGCCAGCAGCTTGACCGGGGATAAAGCTTTCTTT.

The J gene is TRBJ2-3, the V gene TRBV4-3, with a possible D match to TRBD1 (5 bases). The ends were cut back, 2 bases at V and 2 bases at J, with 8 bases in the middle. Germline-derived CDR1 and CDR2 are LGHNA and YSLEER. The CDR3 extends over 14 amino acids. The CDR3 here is CASSQNRYTDTQYF. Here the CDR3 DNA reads TGCGCCAGCAGCCAAAACAGGTACACAGATACGCAGTATTTT.

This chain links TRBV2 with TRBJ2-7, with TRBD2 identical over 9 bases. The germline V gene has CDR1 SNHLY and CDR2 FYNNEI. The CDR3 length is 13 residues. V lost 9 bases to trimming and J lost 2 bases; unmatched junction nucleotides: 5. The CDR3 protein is CASLAGIPYEQYF. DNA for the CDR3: TGTGCCAGTCTAGCGGGAATACCCTACGAGCAGTACTTC.

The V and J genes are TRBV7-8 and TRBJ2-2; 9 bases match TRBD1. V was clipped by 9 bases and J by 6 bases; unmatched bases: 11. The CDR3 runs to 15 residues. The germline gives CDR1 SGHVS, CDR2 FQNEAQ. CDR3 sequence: CASTGTGIYAGELFF. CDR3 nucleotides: TGTGCCAGTACCGGGACAGGGATATATGCCGGGGAGCTGTTTTTT.

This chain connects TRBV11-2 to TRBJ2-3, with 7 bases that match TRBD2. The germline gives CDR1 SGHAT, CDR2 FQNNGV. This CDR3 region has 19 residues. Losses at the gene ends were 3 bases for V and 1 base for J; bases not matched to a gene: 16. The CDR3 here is CASSFGPLVRELGTDTQYF. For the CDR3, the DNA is TGTGCCAGCAGCTTCGGACCCCTTGTGCGGGAGCTGGGCACAGATACGCAGTATTTT.